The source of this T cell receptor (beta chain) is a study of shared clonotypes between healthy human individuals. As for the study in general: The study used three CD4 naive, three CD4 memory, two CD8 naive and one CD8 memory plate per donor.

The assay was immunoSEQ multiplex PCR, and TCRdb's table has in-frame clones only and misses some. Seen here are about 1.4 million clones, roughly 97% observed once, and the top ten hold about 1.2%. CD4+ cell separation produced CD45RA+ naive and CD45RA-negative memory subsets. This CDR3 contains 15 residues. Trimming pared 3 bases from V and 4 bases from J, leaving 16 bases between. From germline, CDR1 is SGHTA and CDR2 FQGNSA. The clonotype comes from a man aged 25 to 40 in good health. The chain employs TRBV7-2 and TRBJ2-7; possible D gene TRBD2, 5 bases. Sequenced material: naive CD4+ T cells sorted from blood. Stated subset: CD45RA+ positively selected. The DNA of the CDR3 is TGTGCCAGCAGCTTGGGGAGATCCCTGAGGTACGAGCAGTACTTC. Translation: CASSLGRSLRYEQYF. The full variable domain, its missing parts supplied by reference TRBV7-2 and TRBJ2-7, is GAGVSQSPSNKVTEKGKDVELRCDPISGHTALYWYRQSLGQGLEFLIYFQGNSAPDKSGLPSDRFSAERTGGSVSTLTIQRTQQEDSAVYLCASSLGRSLRYEQYFGPGTRLTVT.